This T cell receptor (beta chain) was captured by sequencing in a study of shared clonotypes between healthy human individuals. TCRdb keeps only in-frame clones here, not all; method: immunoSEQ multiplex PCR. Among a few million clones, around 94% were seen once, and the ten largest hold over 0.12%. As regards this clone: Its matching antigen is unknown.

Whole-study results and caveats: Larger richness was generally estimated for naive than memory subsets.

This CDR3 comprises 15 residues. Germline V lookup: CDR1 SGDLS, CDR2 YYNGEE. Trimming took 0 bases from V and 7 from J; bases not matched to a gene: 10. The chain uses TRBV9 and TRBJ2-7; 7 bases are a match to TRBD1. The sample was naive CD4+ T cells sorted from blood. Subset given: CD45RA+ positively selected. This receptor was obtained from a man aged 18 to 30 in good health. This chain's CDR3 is CASSVVETGLGEQYF. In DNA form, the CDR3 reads TGTGCCAGCAGCGTAGTCGAGACAGGGCTCGGGGAGCAGTACTTC.